The clone carrying this TCR beta chain occurred many times. The data were taken from a study of Graves' ophthalmopathy and Graves' hyperthyroidism. CDR1 and CDR2 from the germline V gene are MDHEN and SYDVKM. V was pared by 8 bases and J by 6 bases, with 6 bases of the junction left unmatched. There are 12 residues in the CDR3. The TCR beta CDR3 regions underwent amplification from RNA transcripts. HTBI primers primed a first-round RT-PCR, and a second-round multiplex PCR followed. TCRdb called the multiplex PCR reads again in MiXCR, with one record for every CDR3 protein. The sample records hundreds of thousands of distinct CDR3 sequences, around a fifth being singletons.

J is TRBJ2-7 and V is TRBV28; TRBD1 agrees at 8 bases. Sequencing input: peripheral blood. This clonotype originated in a woman aged 50 to 60 with Graves' ophthalmopathy. The CDR3 DNA reads as TGTGCCAGCCTCCCGACAGGGGCCGAGCAGTACTTC. This translates into CASLPTGAEQYF.